Listed here is a single T cell receptor (beta chain). The antigen remains unidentified. The authors made the TRB cDNA libraries by 5' RACE using UMI labels. With the 5' RACE reads reprocessed, TCRdb shows one record per CDR3 protein and no DNA. This sample contains over 35,000 distinct CDR3 sequences. This sample is drawn from a study of CXCR3-negative and CXCR3-positive naive CD8 T cells. Study-level information: Across all libraries, TRB reads numbered some 140 million, with about 1.5 +/- 0.3 million in each library. The study's findings and limits: Similar TRBV-TRBJ gene usage was seen in naive CXCR3-negative and CXCR3-positive cells, but not in memory cells. Partial loss of CXCR3 expression followed cryopreservation; most assays used fresh PBMCs. Whereas both naive subsets had comparably high diversity, memory CD8+ cells had much lower diversity.

Germline CDR1 and CDR2: LGHNA and YSLEER. The CDR3 contains 15 residues. The chain recombines TRBV4-3 with TRBJ2-1; TCRdb designates TRBD1, a call that cannot be tested without DNA. Specimen: memory CD8+ T cells from blood. The receptor's source is a human donor in good health. Some clones in this sample may be carry-over from other donors' samples. The chain's CDR3 is CASSSDREAHNEQFF.